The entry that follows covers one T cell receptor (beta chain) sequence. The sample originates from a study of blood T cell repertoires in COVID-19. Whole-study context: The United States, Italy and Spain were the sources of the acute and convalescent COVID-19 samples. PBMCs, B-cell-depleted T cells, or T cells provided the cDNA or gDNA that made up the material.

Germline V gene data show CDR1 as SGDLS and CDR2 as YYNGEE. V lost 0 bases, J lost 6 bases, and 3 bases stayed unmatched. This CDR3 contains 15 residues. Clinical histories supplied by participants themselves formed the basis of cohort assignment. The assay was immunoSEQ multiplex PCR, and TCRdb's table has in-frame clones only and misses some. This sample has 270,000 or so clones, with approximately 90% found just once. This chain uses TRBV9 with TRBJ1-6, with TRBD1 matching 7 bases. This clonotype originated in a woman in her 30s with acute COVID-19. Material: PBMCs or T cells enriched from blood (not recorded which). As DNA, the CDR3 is TGTGCCAGCAGCGTAGGCACAGGGGTTAATTCACCCCTCCACTTT. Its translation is CASSVGTGVNSPLHF.